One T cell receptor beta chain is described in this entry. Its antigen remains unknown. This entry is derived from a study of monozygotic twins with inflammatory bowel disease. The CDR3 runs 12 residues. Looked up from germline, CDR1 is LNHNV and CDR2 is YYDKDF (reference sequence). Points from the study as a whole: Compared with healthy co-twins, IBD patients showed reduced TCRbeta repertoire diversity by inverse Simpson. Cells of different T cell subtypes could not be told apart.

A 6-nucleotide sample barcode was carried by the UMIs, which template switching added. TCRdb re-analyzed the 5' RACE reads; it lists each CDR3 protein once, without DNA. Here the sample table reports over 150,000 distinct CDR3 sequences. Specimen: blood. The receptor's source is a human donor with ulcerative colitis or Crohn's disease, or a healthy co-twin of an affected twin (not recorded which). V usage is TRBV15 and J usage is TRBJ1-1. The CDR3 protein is CATSRDVTEAFF.